This entry concerns a single T cell receptor beta chain. CDR1 is SNHLY and CDR2 is FYNNEI in the germline V gene. Trimming cost V 4 bases and J 6 bases; bases outside gene matches: 13. The CDR3 is 16 amino acids. These data come from a study of cytomegalovirus exposure and HLA in healthy donors. PCR primers comprised 60 Vbeta and 13 Jbeta primers. The data were produced by immunoSEQ multiplex PCR, yet TCRdb's version contains in-frame clones alone and is incomplete. The data show around 95,000 clones, with about 78% seen just once and 4.1% held by the top ten. Sequences were obtained from PBMCs. The V and J genes are TRBV2 and TRBJ2-3; 7 bases line up with TRBD1. The clonotype comes from a woman in her forties in good health and CMV-seropositive. The chain's CDR3 is CASSVQTGSSMDTQYF. CDR3 sequence (DNA): TGTGCCAGCAGTGTTCAGACAGGGTCCTCTATGGATACGCAGTATTTT.